This T cell receptor (beta chain) was sequenced for a study of OX40 agonist ivuxolimab in advanced cancers. Sequenced by immunoSEQ multiplex PCR; TCRdb stores in-frame clones only, minus some. The table records about 19,000 clones, roughly 70% of them present only once. The receptor's source is an adult with an advanced solid tumor such as melanoma, head and neck, liver or kidney cancer. The sequences come from CD4+ or CD8+ T cells sorted from blood, collected in a trial of the OX40 agonist ivuxolimab.

The CDR3 reads CASSIGSGTYEQYF. The CDR3 DNA sequence: TGTGCCAGCAGCATTGGGAGCGGGACCTACGAGCAGTACTTC. The chain employs TRBV6-6 and TRBJ2-7, with TRBD2 identical over 7 bases. V shed 6 bases, J shed 2 bases, and the junction held 7 bases outside the gene matches. The CDR3 is 14 amino acids. Germline lookup yields CDR1 MNHNY and CDR2 SVGAGI (reference sequence).